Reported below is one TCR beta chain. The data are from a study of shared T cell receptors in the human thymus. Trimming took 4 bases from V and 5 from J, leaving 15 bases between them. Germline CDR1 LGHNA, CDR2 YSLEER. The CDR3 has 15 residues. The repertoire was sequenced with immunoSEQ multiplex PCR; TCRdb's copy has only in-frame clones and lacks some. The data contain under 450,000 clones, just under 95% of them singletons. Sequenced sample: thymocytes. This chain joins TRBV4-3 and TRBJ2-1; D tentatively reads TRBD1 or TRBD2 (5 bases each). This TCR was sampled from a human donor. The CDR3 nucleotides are TGCGCCAGCAGCCGACCGGGACCACTCCACAATGAGCAGTTCTTC. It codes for CASSRPGPLHNEQFF.